What follows are 29 T cell receptor beta chains derived from one specimen sequenced in a study of blood T cell repertoires in COVID-19. Profiling relied on immunoSEQ multiplex PCR, and the TCRdb table lists in-frame clones only, not all of them. The data hold hundreds of thousands of clones, with roughly 90% observed a single time. The sample comprised PBMCs or T cells enriched from blood (not recorded which). These receptors originate from a man in his 60s who had recovered from COVID-19.

The genes are TRBV5-6 and TRBJ2-1; 12 bases line up with TRBD1. V dropped 5 bases and J dropped 8; count of bases not matched to a gene: 8. The CDR3 is made up of 15 amino acids. Germline CDR1 is SGHDT and CDR2 is YYEEEE. Here the CDR3 reads CASRIRDRGRDEQFF. The CDR3 nucleotides read TGTGCCAGCAGAATCCGGGACAGGGGGCGGGATGAGCAGTTCTTC.

J is TRBJ1-2 and V is TRBV6-5; 7 bases map to TRBD1. With 4 bases clipped from V and 4 bases from J, the junction kept 9 bases outside the gene matches. Germline V gene data show CDR1 as MNHEY and CDR2 as SVGAGI. The CDR3 length is 15 residues. The chain's CDR3 is CASSSRQGFGYGYTF. The CDR3, as DNA: TGTGCCAGCAGTTCCCGACAGGGTTTTGGCTATGGCTACACCTTC.

This chain uses TRBV4-3 with TRBJ2-1; D remains ambiguous. Germline V lookup: CDR1 LGHNA, CDR2 YSLEER. V lost 0 bases to trimming and J lost 3 bases, with 12 bases between them. The CDR3 covers 16 residues. CDR3 sequence (DNA): TGCGCCAGCAGCCAAGATAGGTCCCCGGGCTACAATGAGCAGTTCTTC. Protein sequence: CASSQDRSPGYNEQFF.

The rearrangement joins TRBV27 to TRBJ1-2; D is perhaps TRBD1 (5 bases). CDR1 MNHEY and CDR2 SMNVEV come from the germline V gene (reference sequence). Trimming cost V 7 bases and J 3 bases, with 21 bases left between them. This CDR3 has 16 amino acids. CDR3 sequence: CASNVAPQWGDYGYTF. In DNA, the CDR3 is TGTGCCAGCAACGTGGCCCCACAGTGGGGGGACTATGGCTACACCTTC.

The V call is TRBV7-2, the J call TRBJ2-1, with TRBD2 matching over 10 bases. Germline loops: CDR1 SGHTA, CDR2 FQGNSA. There are 16 residues in the CDR3. V trimming: 5 bases; J trimming: 7 bases; junction bases outside the gene matches: 11. Written as DNA, the CDR3 is TGTGCCAGCAGCCCCCCCGGGGCTAGCGGGGGTAATGAGCAGTTCTTC. It translates to CASSPPGASGGNEQFF. Complete variable domain (other parts from reference TRBV7-2 and TRBJ2-1): GAGVSQSPSNKVTEKGKDVELRCDPISGHTALYWYRQSLGQGLEFLIYFQGNSAPDKSGLPSDRFSAERTGGSVSTLTIQRTQQEDSAVYLCASSPPGASGGNEQFFGPGTRLTVL.

V is TRBV6-2 or TRBV6-3 and J is TRBJ2-7; the D gene is possibly TRBD1 (5 bases). The CDR3 is 15 amino acids. V dropped 1 base and J dropped 7 bases, with 17 bases sitting between them. CDR1 is MNHEY, CDR2 SVGEGT, per germline. DNA for the CDR3: TGTGCCAGCAGTTACTTGGACACCGACGGCGAGGAGCAGTACTTC. It codes for CASSYLDTDGEEQYF.

This clone appeared once. The CDR3 region is CASSPRRTNQPQHF. CDR3 nucleotide sequence: TGTGCCAGCTCACCCAGAAGGACTAATCAGCCCCAGCATTTT. The chain links TRBV18 to TRBJ1-5, with unresolved D. The germline V and J ends were trimmed by 3 bases and 4 bases, with 10 bases remaining between them. CDR3 length equals 14 residues. From germline, CDR1 is KGHSH and CDR2 LQKENI.

The genes are TRBV5-8 and TRBJ2-1; D perhaps matches TRBD2 (6 bases). The CDR3 consists of 15 residues. The germline V gene has CDR1 SGHTS and CDR2 YDEGEE. Deletions cut 1 base from V and 10 bases from J, with 18 bases between. DNA of the CDR3: TGTGCCAGCAGCTTGTCCCCCCGGGAGACTCGGGAGCAGTTCTTC. It codes for CASSLSPRETREQFF. The variable domain in full, with the rest retrieved from reference TRBV5-8 and TRBJ2-1, is EAGVTQSPTHLIKTRGQQATLRCSPISGHTSVYWYQQALGLGLQFLLWYDEGEERNRGNFPPRFSGRQFPNYSSELNVNALELEDSALYLCASSLSPRETREQFFGPGTRLTVL.

The chain recombines TRBV7-9 with TRBJ1-3; 7 bases align to TRBD1. CDR1 is SEHNR, CDR2 FQNEAQ, per germline (reference sequence). J gave up 1 base and V 5 bases, and 8 bases lay outside the gene matches. The CDR3 is 16 amino acids. CDR3: CASSDWRTGSGNTIYF. For the CDR3, the DNA is TGTGCCAGCAGCGACTGGAGGACAGGTTCTGGAAACACCATATATTTT.

The V call is TRBV5-4, the J call TRBJ2-3, with TRBD1 matching 9 bases. V lost 4 bases to trimming and J lost 2 bases; unmatched junction nucleotides: 8. This CDR3 has 16 amino acids. Germline CDR1 reads SGHNT; CDR2 reads YYREEE (reference sequence). CDR3 in amino acids: CASSGDRDRVTDTQYF. The CDR3 DNA is TGTGCCAGCAGCGGCGACCGGGACAGGGTCACAGATACGCAGTATTTT.

The chain uses TRBV7-3 and TRBJ2-2; 8 nucleotides align to TRBD1. The CDR3 has 17 amino acids. Trimming removed 5 bases from V and 1 base from J; junction bases left unmatched: 9. The germline V gene has CDR1 SGHTA and CDR2 FQGTGA. CDR3 protein: CASSPQGGAVNTGELFF. The CDR3 DNA reads TGTGCCAGCAGCCCACAGGGGGGCGCGGTGAACACCGGGGAGCTGTTTTTT.

The rearrangement joins TRBV5-8 to TRBJ2-6; the D gene is possibly TRBD2 (7 bases). V lost 1 base, J lost 4 bases, and 18 bases lay in between. Germline V gene lookup returns CDR1 SGHTS and CDR2 YDEGEE. The CDR3 runs 18 residues. CDR3 loop: CASSLNYAGAGGANVLTF. CDR3 coding DNA: TGTGCCAGCAGCTTGAATTACGCGGGGGCAGGCGGGGCCAACGTCCTGACTTTC.

This clone was detected only a few times. This chain connects TRBV4-2 to TRBJ2-1, with a weak D call TRBD2 (6 bases). The CDR3 is 16 amino acids. Looked up from germline, CDR1 is LGHNA and CDR2 is YNFKEQ. Trimming took 3 bases from V and 6 from J, leaving 18 bases between them. CDR3 sequence: CASSHPSGVFPNEQFF. The DNA for the CDR3 is TGTGCCAGCAGCCACCCTTCGGGGGTCTTTCCCAATGAGCAGTTCTTC.

As DNA, the CDR3 is TGTGCCAGCAGTGGAAAAAGCGGGAGGACCTACTACGAGCAGTACTTC. Translating it yields CASSGKSGRTYYEQYF. The rearrangement links TRBV6-1 to TRBJ2-7; 9 positions match TRBD2. Trimming took 4 bases from V and 3 from J; bases not matched to a gene: 10. Per the germline V gene, CDR1 is MNHNS and CDR2 is SASEGT. This CDR3 comprises 16 residues.

This rearrangement joins TRBV6-1 to TRBJ1-3; a possible D gene is TRBD1 (6 bases). The V end lost 0 bases, the J end lost 0 bases, and 12 bases lay between the germline ends. Per the germline V gene, CDR1 is MNHNS and CDR2 is SASEGT. The CDR3 spans 17 residues. CDR3 coding DNA: TGTGCCAGCAGTGAAGCGCCGGGACAAAGCTCTGGAAACACCATATATTTT. It translates to CASSEAPGQSSGNTIYF.

The chain joins TRBV6-1 to TRBJ1-4, with D hard to call. This CDR3 comprises 18 residues. Trimming cost V 3 bases and J 0 bases, with 17 bases left between them. Germline V gene lookup returns CDR1 MNHNS and CDR2 SASEGT. The CDR3 DNA is TGTGCCAGCAGTGAGCCCCCCCGCGGAACTACAACTAATGAAAAACTGTTTTTT. This encodes CASSEPPRGTTTNEKLFF.

The CDR3 nucleotides read TGCGCCAGCATCAAAGGGACCGGGACAGACTATGGCTACACCTTC. Amino acid sequence: CASIKGTGTDYGYTF. The V gene is TRBV5-1, the J gene TRBJ1-2; TRBD1 matches at 7 bases. This CDR3 has 15 residues. Germline CDR1 reads SGHRS; CDR2 reads YFSETQ. V shed 6 bases, J shed 3 bases, and the junction held 11 bases outside the gene matches.

The table lists this clone with a few counts. The chain joins TRBV19 to TRBJ1-5; 7 nucleotides agree with TRBD1. Germline CDR1 reads LNHDA; CDR2 reads SQIVND (reference sequence). The CDR3 sequence is 16 residues long. Trimming cost V 3 bases and J 4 bases; bases outside gene matches: 9. In nucleotides, the CDR3 is TGTGCCAGTAGTATCGCCGGGACAGCTTATAATCAGCCCCAGCATTTT. Its protein product is CASSIAGTAYNQPQHF.

The chain employs TRBV19 and TRBJ1-4, with D perhaps matching TRBD1 (6 bases). In germline, CDR1 is LNHDA, CDR2 SQIVND (reference sequence). V lost 4 bases to trimming and J lost 0 bases, with 12 bases between them. The CDR3 has 16 amino acids. This CDR3 is CASSRDTIPTNEKLFF. CDR3 DNA: TGTGCCAGTAGTAGGGACACGATACCAACTAATGAAAAACTGTTTTTT. The full variable domain, completed using reference TRBV19 and TRBJ1-4, is DGGITQSPKYLFRKEGQNVTLSCEQNLNHDAMYWYRQDPGQGLRLIYYSQIVNDFQKGDIAEGYSVSREKKESFPLTVTSAQKNPTAFYLCASSRDTIPTNEKLFFGSGTQLSVL.

The chain joins TRBV29-1 to TRBJ2-1; 14 bases are shared with TRBD2. CDR1 is SQVTM and CDR2 is ANQGSEA in the germline V gene. The CDR3 loop spans 15 amino acids. V trimming: 4 bases; J trimming: 6 bases; junction bases outside the gene matches: 5. CDR3 protein: CSVGSGTSGSNEQFF. In DNA form, the CDR3 reads TGCAGCGTTGGATCCGGGACTAGCGGGAGCAATGAGCAGTTCTTC.

By frequency in the sample, this clone is large. The chain uses TRBV4-3 and TRBJ2-1, with 12 bases aligning to TRBD2. The CDR3 is 21 residues long. The trim removed 0 bases at V and 0 bases at J, leaving 12 bases unmatched. Germline loops: CDR1 LGHNA, CDR2 YSLEER. In DNA, the CDR3 is TGCGCCAGCAGCCAAGAGGTTTTTTCTAGCGGGGGGGTAGGCTCCTACAATGAGCAGTTCTTC. Amino acid sequence: CASSQEVFSSGGVGSYNEQFF.

The CDR3 DNA follows: TGTGCCAGCAGCCGACAGGTTGGAAACACCATATATTTT. This encodes CASSRQVGNTIYF. This sequence joins TRBV11-1 and TRBJ1-3; TRBD1 is a possible D gene (6 bases). The V and J ends lost 5 bases and 3 bases respectively, with 8 bases between them. This CDR3 has 13 amino acids. Looked up from germline, CDR1 is SGHAT and CDR2 is FQDESV (reference sequence).

CDR3 region: CASSTSGGGGELFF. For the CDR3, the DNA is TGCGCCAGCAGCACCTCAGGGGGAGGCGGGGAGCTGTTTTTT. The V call is TRBV5-1, the J call TRBJ2-2; TRBD1 might be the D (7 bases). V lost 4 bases and J lost 7, with 14 bases in between. The CDR3 contains 14 residues. CDR1 and CDR2 from the germline V gene are SGHRS and YFSETQ.

The chain has TRBV2 and TRBJ2-7; 10 nucleotides agree with TRBD1. The CDR3 runs 14 residues. Germline V gives CDR1 SNHLY, CDR2 FYNNEI. V was clipped by 6 bases and J by 6 bases; unmatched bases: 8. CDR3 region: CASRGDRGLGEQYF. The CDR3 nucleotides read TGTGCCAGCAGAGGGGACAGGGGACTAGGCGAGCAGTACTTC.

A single count supports this clone. The chain has TRBV5-1 and TRBJ1-3, with 8 bases matching TRBD1. The germline V gene encodes CDR1 SGHRS and CDR2 YFSETQ. The J segment lost 0 bases and the V segment lost 4 bases, leaving 3 bases of the junction unmatched. The CDR3 is 15 amino acids. The CDR3 sequence: CASSTDRASGNTIYF. The CDR3 DNA follows: TGCGCCAGCAGCACGGACAGGGCCTCTGGAAACACCATATATTTT.

The chain employs TRBV12-2 and TRBJ1-3. TRBV12-2 is classified as a pseudogene. The CDR3 covers 14 residues. DNA for the CDR3: TGTGCAAGTTGTCGGAGCTACTCTGGAAACACCATATATTTT. The encoded protein is CASCRSYSGNTIYF.

The chain combines TRBV5-4 with TRBJ1-1; TRBD1 matches 7 bases. CDR3 length equals 16 residues. Per the germline V gene, CDR1 is SGHNT and CDR2 is YYREEE (reference sequence). V was pared by 3 bases and J by 1 base, with 9 bases of the junction left unmatched. The DNA of the CDR3 is TGTGCCAGCAGCTCAGGGCGGGACAGAACGAACACTGAAGCTTTCTTT. It specifies CASSSGRDRTNTEAFF.

The chain combines TRBV6-5 with TRBJ2-7; D is possibly TRBD1 (6 bases). This CDR3 spans 14 amino acids. Trimming cost V 5 bases and J 4 bases, with 15 bases left between them. Germline lookup yields CDR1 MNHEY and CDR2 SVGAGI. CDR3 nucleotide sequence: TGTGCCAGCAGTCTTGGGGGCGGTTCATACGAGCAGTACTTC. Residues: CASSLGGGSYEQYF.

The V gene is TRBV5-7, the J gene TRBJ2-5; D may be TRBD2 (7 bases). TRBV5-7 is noted as an ORF with a role that remains uncertain. With 4 bases removed from V and 4 bases from J, the gap between germline ends came to 17 bases. CDR3 length: 15 amino acids. CDR3 DNA: TGTGCCAGCAGCAGCTGGGGGGGGCTGGTAGAGACCCAGTACTTC. The encoded protein is CASSSWGGLVETQYF.